This TCR beta chain emerged from a study of T cells in Graves' hyperthyroidism and ophthalmopathy. General study points: Ophthalmopathy stood apart from stable hyperthyroidism in a 13 V-J model.

RNA transcripts yielded amplified TCR beta CDR3 regions. Initially, a first-round RT-PCR of the TCR CDR3 employed the HTBI primer set. Via MiXCR, TCRdb re-called the multiplex PCR reads, giving one row per CDR3 protein. The table shows 650,000 to 750,000 distinct CDR3 sequences, with less than 15% occurring only once. The V end was cut by 0 bases, the J end by 7 bases, with 10 bases between. Germline V gene data show CDR1 as PRHDT and CDR2 as FYEKMQ (reference sequence). This CDR3 is built from 14 residues. This clonotype was counted many times. Its target is unknown. The clonotype was recovered from a woman between 18 and 29 years old with Graves' hyperthyroidism. The sequencing input was blood. The V gene is TRBV13, the J gene TRBJ2-1; D uncertain. CDR3 sequence: CASSLGQNGNEQFF. The DNA for the CDR3 is TGTGCCAGCAGCTTAGGCCAGAATGGGAATGAGCAGTTCTTC.